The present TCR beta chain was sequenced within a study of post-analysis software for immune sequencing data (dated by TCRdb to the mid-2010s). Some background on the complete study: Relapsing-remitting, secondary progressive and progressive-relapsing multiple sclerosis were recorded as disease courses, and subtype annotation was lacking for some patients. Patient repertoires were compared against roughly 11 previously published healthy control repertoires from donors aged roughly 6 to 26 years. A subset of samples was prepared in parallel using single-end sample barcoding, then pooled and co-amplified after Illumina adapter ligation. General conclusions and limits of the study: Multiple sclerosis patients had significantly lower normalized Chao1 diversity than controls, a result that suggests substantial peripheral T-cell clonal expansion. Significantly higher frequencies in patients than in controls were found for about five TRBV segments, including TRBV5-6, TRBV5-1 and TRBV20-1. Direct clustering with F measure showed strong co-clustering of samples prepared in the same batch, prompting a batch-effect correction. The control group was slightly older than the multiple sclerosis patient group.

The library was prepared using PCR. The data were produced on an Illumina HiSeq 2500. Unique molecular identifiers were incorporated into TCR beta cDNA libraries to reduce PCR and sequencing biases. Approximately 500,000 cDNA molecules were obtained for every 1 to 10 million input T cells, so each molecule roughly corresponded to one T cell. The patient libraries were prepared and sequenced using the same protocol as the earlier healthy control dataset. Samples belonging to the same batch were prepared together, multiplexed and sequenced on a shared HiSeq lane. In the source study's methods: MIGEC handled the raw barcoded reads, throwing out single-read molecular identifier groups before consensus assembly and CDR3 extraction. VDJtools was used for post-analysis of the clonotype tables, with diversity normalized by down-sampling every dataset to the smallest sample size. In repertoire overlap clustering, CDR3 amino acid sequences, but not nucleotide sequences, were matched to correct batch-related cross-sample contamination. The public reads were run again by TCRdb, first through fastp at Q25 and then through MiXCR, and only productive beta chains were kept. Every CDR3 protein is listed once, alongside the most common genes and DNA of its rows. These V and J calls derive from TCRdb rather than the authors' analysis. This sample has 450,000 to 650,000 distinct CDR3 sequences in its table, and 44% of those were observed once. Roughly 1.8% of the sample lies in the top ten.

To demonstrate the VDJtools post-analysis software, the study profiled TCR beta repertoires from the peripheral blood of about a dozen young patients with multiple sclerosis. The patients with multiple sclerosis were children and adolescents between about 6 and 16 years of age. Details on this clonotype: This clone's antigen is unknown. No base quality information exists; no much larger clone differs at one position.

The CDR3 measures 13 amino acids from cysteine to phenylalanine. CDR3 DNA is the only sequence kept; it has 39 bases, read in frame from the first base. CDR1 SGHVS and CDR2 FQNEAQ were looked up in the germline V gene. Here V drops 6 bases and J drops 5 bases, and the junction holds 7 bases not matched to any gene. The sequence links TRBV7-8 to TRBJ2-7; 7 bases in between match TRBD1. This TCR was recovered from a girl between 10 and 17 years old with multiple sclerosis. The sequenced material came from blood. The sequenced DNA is TGTGCCAGCAGTAGAAGGGGGCGCGACGAGCAGTACTTC. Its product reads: CASSRRGRDEQYF.